Below, 23 T cell receptor beta chains from the same sample are listed, as sequenced in a study of blood T cell repertoires in COVID-19. Data came from immunoSEQ multiplex PCR; TCRdb stores just in-frame clones and leaves some out. The sample shows more than 200,000 clones, roughly 80% of them seen only once. Input material: peripheral blood. Every receptor here comes from a woman older than 75 with acute or convalescent COVID-19.

About this clone itself: The sample contains more than one DNA sequence encoding this CDR3. V gene TRBV28 combines with J gene TRBJ2-1; D gene uncertain. The CDR3 covers 12 residues. V was clipped by 6 bases and J by 8 bases, with 11 bases between them. Germline V gene data show CDR1 as MDHEN and CDR2 as SYDVKM. As DNA, the CDR3 is TGTGCCAGCAGCCCTTTACGGGATGAGCAGTTCTTC. Amino acid sequence: CASSPLRDEQFF.

The rearrangement uses TRBV11-1 and TRBJ2-7, with TRBD2 matching 12 bases. CDR3 length: 14 amino acids. Trimming took 2 bases from V and 5 from J; bases not matched to a gene: 1. Germline V lookup: CDR1 SGHAT, CDR2 FQDESV (reference sequence). The CDR3 sequence: CASSLLAGGNEQYF. The DNA of the CDR3 is TGTGCCAGCAGCTTACTAGCGGGGGGGAACGAGCAGTACTTC.

The chain joins TRBV7-2 to TRBJ2-7; 8 nucleotides line up with TRBD1. From germline, CDR1 is SGHTA and CDR2 FQGNSA. This CDR3 comprises 16 residues. The trim removed 2 bases at V and 4 bases at J, leaving 10 bases unmatched. As DNA, the CDR3 is TGTGCCAGCAGCTTAAGGGGGGCAGGGACAGGATACGAGCAGTACTTC. Amino acids: CASSLRGAGTGYEQYF.

There are many counts of this clone. The J gene is TRBJ2-7, the V gene TRBV4-2, with D possibly matching TRBD2 (6 bases). This CDR3 is built from 15 residues. Germline CDR1 reads LGHNA; CDR2 reads YNFKEQ. Between the trimmed V and J ends, which lost 1 base and 1 base, there was a span of 11 bases. This CDR3 reads CASSQADGGSYEQYF. In DNA, the CDR3 is TGTGCCAGCAGCCAAGCAGATGGGGGGTCCTACGAGCAGTACTTC.

This chain uses TRBV12-3 or TRBV12-4 with TRBJ1-5; 9 nucleotides line up with TRBD1. J lost 5 bases, V lost 5 bases, and 1 base had no gene match. The CDR3 consists of 13 residues. The CDR3 sequence is CASSRTGDQPQHF. The CDR3 DNA follows: TGTGCCAGCAGTAGGACAGGGGATCAGCCCCAGCATTTT.

This chain joins TRBV19 and TRBJ2-1; D possibly corresponds to TRBD1 (6 bases). Germline CDR1 reads LNHDA; CDR2 reads SQIVND (reference sequence). The CDR3 has 13 residues. Trimming removed 9 bases from V and 4 bases from J, with 13 bases in between. The CDR3: CASQTGPYNEQFF. The CDR3 coding sequence is TGTGCCAGCCAGACAGGTCCGTACAATGAGCAGTTCTTC.

The J gene is TRBJ1-1, the V gene TRBV5-1, with D perhaps TRBD1 (6 bases). CDR3 size: 16 residues. The germline V gene has CDR1 SGHRS and CDR2 YFSETQ. Trimming took off 0 bases at V and 4 bases at J, with 16 bases between the two ends. CDR3 sequence reads: CASSLVTGHGGTEAFF. The CDR3 DNA is TGCGCCAGCAGCTTGGTTACAGGGCACGGAGGCACTGAAGCTTTCTTT.

This clone was found once. Here the CDR3 reads CASSLVEGSYEQYF. Written as DNA, the CDR3 is TGTGCCAGCAGCTTAGTTGAGGGTTCCTACGAGCAGTACTTC. The chain uses TRBV7-2 and TRBJ2-7; the D gene is possibly TRBD2 (5 bases). V was trimmed by 1 base and J by 1 base, leaving 8 bases between them. Germline V gives CDR1 SGHTA, CDR2 FQGNSA. The CDR3 consists of 14 residues.

This chain uses TRBV6-5 with TRBJ1-5, with D uncertain. V was trimmed by 5 bases and J by 0 bases, leaving 5 bases between them. This CDR3 is built from 13 residues. Per the germline V gene, CDR1 is MNHEY and CDR2 is SVGAGI. DNA of the CDR3: TGTGCCAGCAGTCCCAATAGCAATCAGCCCCAGCATTTT. Translating it yields CASSPNSNQPQHF.

V and J are TRBV14 and TRBJ2-7; 7 bases line up with TRBD2. The CDR3 covers 14 residues. Germline lookup yields CDR1 SGHDN and CDR2 FVKESK. Trimming at V came to 4 bases and at J to 3 bases, leaving 6 bases not matched to a gene. For the CDR3, the DNA is TGTGCCAGCAGCCGGGGGGGTTCTATCTACGAGCAGTACTTC. Its protein is CASSRGGSIYEQYF.

J is TRBJ1-5 and V is TRBV5-1, with 9 bases fitting TRBD1. The CDR3 covers 18 residues. Germline V gene sequence: CDR1 SGHRS, CDR2 YFSETQ. Trimming took 4 bases from V and 0 from J; bases not matched to a gene: 11. CDR3 nucleotide sequence: TGCGCCAGCAGCGGGGGACAGGGATGGACTTATAGCAATCAGCCCCAGCATTTT. Translation: CASSGGQGWTYSNQPQHF.

The gene calls are TRBV6-5 and TRBJ2-1; 8 bases line up with TRBD2. From germline, CDR1 is MNHEY and CDR2 SVGAGI. Unmatched junction bases numbered 8, after V lost 0 bases and J lost 7 bases. The CDR3 length is 16 residues. CDR3 sequence (DNA): TGTGCCAGCAGTTACTCTCGGGCGGGGGGTAAGAATGAGCAGTTCTTC. Translation: CASSYSRAGGKNEQFF.

The gene calls are TRBV28 and TRBJ1-1; 7 positions match TRBD1. J gave up 4 bases and V 2 bases, and 1 base lay outside the gene matches. CDR3 size: 13 residues. In germline, CDR1 is MDHEN, CDR2 SYDVKM. CDR3 residues: CASSLAGGTEAFF. CDR3 DNA sequence: TGTGCCAGCAGTTTAGCAGGGGGCACTGAAGCTTTCTTT. The whole variable domain, remainder taken from reference TRBV28 and TRBJ1-1, is DVKVTQSSRYLVKRTGEKVFLECVQDMDHENMFWYRQDPGLGLRLIYFSYDVKMKEKGDIPEGYSVSREKKERFSLILESASTNQTSMYLCASSLAGGTEAFFGQGTRLTVV.

The chain links TRBV6-5 to TRBJ1-2; possibly TRBD1 for D (6 bases). V was clipped by 2 bases and J by 4 bases, with 17 bases between them. This CDR3 is 16 amino acids long. Germline CDR1 MNHEY, CDR2 SVGAGI. The CDR3 spells CASSYGGGLTGYGYTF. The CDR3 DNA is TGTGCCAGCAGTTACGGGGGGGGGCTAACTGGCTATGGCTACACCTTC.

This chain uses TRBV19 with TRBJ2-1; 11 bases agree with TRBD2. This CDR3 has 18 amino acids. J was trimmed by 9 bases and V by 3 bases; bases with no gene match: 16. CDR1 LNHDA and CDR2 SQIVND come from the germline V gene (reference sequence). The chain's CDR3 is CASSINPPLAGVIVEQFF. CDR3 nucleotide sequence: TGTGCCAGTAGTATTAACCCCCCACTAGCGGGGGTTATCGTTGAGCAGTTCTTC.

The V gene is TRBV30, the J gene TRBJ1-5; 7 bases are a match to TRBD1. Per germline, CDR1 GTSNPN and CDR2 SVGIG (reference sequence). There are 15 residues in the CDR3. The junction had 6 bases not matched to a gene; V was cut back by 4 bases and J by 0 bases. CDR3: CAWNPDRDSNQPQHF. The DNA for the CDR3 is TGTGCCTGGAACCCAGACAGGGATAGCAATCAGCCCCAGCATTTT.

CDR3 sequence: CAISDKLQSPLSPLHF. The CDR3 coding sequence is TGTGCCATCAGTGATAAGCTCCAATCCCCTCTTTCACCCCTCCACTTT. The V and J genes are TRBV10-3 and TRBJ1-6; D is undetermined. The CDR3 has 16 residues. Between the trimmed V and J ends, which lost 3 bases and 9 bases, there was a span of 18 bases. Germline-derived CDR1 and CDR2 are ENHRY and SYGVKD.

With regard to this clone: A read error is possible here, since a much larger clone lies one base away. The V call is TRBV7-2, the J call TRBJ1-5, with D perhaps matching TRBD1 (5 bases). This CDR3 contains 13 residues. Germline values: CDR1 SGHTA, CDR2 FQGNSA. Trimming removed 1 base at V and 6 bases at J, with 7 bases between. CDR3 protein: CASSLEGVQPQHF. The CDR3 bases are TGTGCCAGCAGCTTAGAAGGGGTTCAGCCCCAGCATTTT.

The V call is TRBV5-1, the J call TRBJ2-1; a weak D match, TRBD1 (5 bases). V was pared by 0 bases and J by 1 base, with 11 bases between. Germline loops: CDR1 SGHRS, CDR2 YFSETQ. The CDR3 length is 16 residues. The CDR3 spells CASSLATGRSYNEQFF. The CDR3 region has the DNA TGCGCCAGCAGCTTGGCCACAGGCAGGTCCTACAATGAGCAGTTCTTC.

This clone showed up just once. The chain joins TRBV15 to TRBJ2-3; no clear D. Per germline, CDR1 LNHNV and CDR2 YYDKDF (reference sequence). The CDR3 totals 15 residues. V was pared by 3 bases and J by 0 bases, with 10 bases between. The CDR3 spells CATSSRLASTDTQYF. Here the CDR3 DNA reads TGTGCCACCAGCAGCCGACTGGCTAGCACAGATACGCAGTATTTT.

The gene calls are TRBV2 and TRBJ2-7; D ambiguous. The length of the CDR3 is 13 residues. Per the germline V gene, CDR1 is SNHLY and CDR2 is FYNNEI. The V end lost 4 bases, the J end lost 2 bases, and 9 bases lay between the germline ends. The CDR3 region has the DNA TGTGCCAGCAGTGCACACGATGCCTACGAGCAGTACTTC. This gives the protein CASSAHDAYEQYF.

The rearrangement uses TRBV28 and TRBJ2-4; 9 bases align to TRBD1. J was trimmed by 3 bases and V by 2 bases; bases with no gene match: 14. The CDR3 covers 19 residues. Germline V gene sequence: CDR1 MDHEN, CDR2 SYDVKM. The CDR3 reads CASSLLGQGPRGDKNIQYF. CDR3 DNA sequence: TGTGCCAGCAGTTTACTAGGACAGGGGCCGCGGGGTGACAAAAACATTCAGTACTTC.

The chain carries TRBV7-9 and TRBJ2-1; 9 positions agree with TRBD2. The germline V gene encodes CDR1 SEHNR and CDR2 FQNEAQ (reference sequence). This CDR3 comprises 17 residues. After removal of 5 bases from V and 7 bases from J, the junction contained 15 bases not matched to a gene. The CDR3 is CASSPFGSSGMENEQFF. The CDR3 region has the DNA TGTGCCAGCAGCCCCTTCGGGTCTAGCGGGATGGAGAATGAGCAGTTCTTC.